The 13 T cell receptor beta chains below come from one sample, sequenced in a study of technical replicates of blood from a handful of donors (dated by TCRdb to 2017 to 2019). The method behind the library was the immunoSEQ multiplex PCR assay. The immuneACCESS repertoire file appears here via TCRdb, limited to in-frame rearrangements. These files lack a portion of the clones; in checked studies, under half of the deficit traces to unresolved V genes, and the cause of the others is not known. The sample table holds 76,000 or so clones, of which 65% to 90% were seen once. The ten largest clones capture approximately 5% of the sample. The sequencing sample was made of PBMCs. These TCRs come from a human donor in good health. Some clones in this sample may be carry-over from other donors' samples.

The sample holds a few counts of this clone. The chain uses TRBV5-6 and TRBJ2-1, with D possibly being TRBD2 (6 bases). The ends were cut back, 2 bases at V and 12 bases at J, with 21 bases in the middle. Germline V CDR1 and CDR2: SGHDT, YYEEEE. This CDR3 region has 15 residues. CDR3 DNA: TGTGCCAGCAGCTTCGTGGACGGGAGTGGAGGATTGCAGTTCTTC. It is translated as CASSFVDGSGGLQFF. The variable domain in full, with the rest retrieved from reference TRBV5-6 and TRBJ2-1, is DAGVTQSPTHLIKTRGQQVTLRCSPKSGHDTVSWYQQALGQGPQFIFQYYEEEERQRGNFPDRFSGHQFPNYSSELNVNALLLGDSALYLCASSFVDGSGGLQFFGPGTRLTVL.

This clone has a single count. The chain is built from TRBV10-3 and TRBJ1-2, with D possibly matching TRBD1 (6 bases). The CDR3 contains 15 residues. Trimming removed 2 bases at V and 4 bases at J, with 14 bases between. Per germline, CDR1 ENHRY and CDR2 SYGVKD. The CDR3 DNA reads as TGTGCCATCAGTGAGGGTCTCGGCAGGGGCTATGGCTACACCTTC. Its protein is CAISEGLGRGYGYTF.

CDR3 amino acids: CASSPLGADTEAFF. CDR3 sequence (DNA): TGTGCCAGCTCACCACTGGGGGCGGACACTGAAGCTTTCTTT. The J gene is TRBJ1-1, the V gene TRBV18, with a tentative D call TRBD1 (6 bases). Germline loops: CDR1 KGHSH, CDR2 LQKENI. Trimming left V 1 base short and J 3 bases short, with 9 bases between. The CDR3 loop spans 14 amino acids. The full variable domain, in which reference TRBV18 and TRBJ1-1 provide the parts outside the CDR3, is NAGVMQNPRHLVRRRGQEARLRCSPMKGHSHVYWYRQLPEEGLKFMVYLQKENIIDESGMPKERFSAEFPKEGPSILRIQQVVRGDSAAYFCASSPLGADTEAFFGQGTRLTVV.

V is TRBV5-4 and J is TRBJ1-2; TRBD1 might be the D (6 bases). V was shortened by 4 bases and J by 7 bases, with 20 bases between the two germline ends. The V gene's germline CDR1 is SGHNT and CDR2 YYREEE (reference sequence). This CDR3 region has 15 residues. The CDR3 region is CASSPMGVGAGGYTF. CDR3 coding DNA: TGTGCCAGCAGCCCGATGGGTGTGGGGGCAGGTGGCTACACCTTC.

In the case of this clone: An end of the junction differs from the germline gene, which may be a read error. This chain joins TRBV7-2 and TRBJ1-1; 7 bases agree with TRBD1. Germline-derived CDR1 and CDR2 are SGHTA and FQGNSA. The CDR3 loop spans 15 amino acids. This CDR3 is CASNPPGTANTEAFF. CDR3 in DNA: TGTGCCAGCAACCCCCCCGGGACAGCAAACACTGAGGCTTTCTTT.

This clone occurred a few times. One junction end disagrees with the germline gene, perhaps due to a read error. This chain connects TRBV4-2 to TRBJ1-1; D may be TRBD1 (5 bases). The CDR3 is 15 residues long. Germline CDR1 reads LGHNA; CDR2 reads YNFKEQ. The CDR3, as DNA: TGTGCCAGCAGCCATCCCCAGCTCACCGGATCGGAATGGACATGG. The encoded protein is CASSHPQLTGSEWTW.

The chain employs TRBV7-9 and TRBJ1-1, with TRBD1 matching over 8 bases. CDR1 is SEHNR, CDR2 FQNEAQ, per germline (reference sequence). With V trimmed by 1 base and J by 3 bases, 10 bases remained unmatched. This CDR3 spans 17 amino acids. For the CDR3, the DNA is TGTGCCAGCAGCTTAGGGGCAGGGGGCTTTTTAGACACTGAAGCTTTCTTT. Its translation is CASSLGAGGFLDTEAFF.

Of note for this clone: Different DNA sequences within this sample yield the same CDR3. This chain connects TRBV5-1 to TRBJ2-5; D remains ambiguous. The CDR3 is 14 residues long. Germline V lookup: CDR1 SGHRS, CDR2 YFSETQ. V was cut by 1 base and J by 1 base, with 8 bases left in between. The DNA of the CDR3 is TGCGCCAGCAGCTTGAAAGACTCCCAAGAGACCCAGTACTTC. Its protein is CASSLKDSQETQYF. Combining the CDR3 with reference TRBV5-1 and TRBJ2-5 gives the whole variable domain KAGVTQTPRYLIKTRGQQVTLSCSPISGHRSVSWYQQTPGQGLQFLFEYFSETQRNKGNFPGRFSGRQFSNSRSEMNVSTLELGDSALYLCASSLKDSQETQYFGPGTRLLVL.

The genes are TRBV28 and TRBJ1-6; no clear D. V was clipped by 5 bases and J by 9 bases, with 20 bases between them. Germline loops: CDR1 MDHEN, CDR2 SYDVKM. This CDR3 spans 16 amino acids. CDR3 nucleotides: TGTGCCAGCAGTAGACCTGTAAGACTCGGCTTTTCACCCCTCCACTTT. It specifies CASSRPVRLGFSPLHF. Full variable domain (rest looked up from reference TRBV28 and TRBJ1-6): DVKVTQSSRYLVKRTGEKVFLECVQDMDHENMFWYRQDPGLGLRLIYFSYDVKMKEKGDIPEGYSVSREKKERFSLILESASTNQTSMYLCASSRPVRLGFSPLHFGNGTRLTVT.

The rearrangement joins TRBV2 to TRBJ2-1, with D unresolved. The V end lost 6 bases, the J end lost 8 bases, and 8 bases lay between the germline ends. CDR3 length equals 11 residues. CDR1 is SNHLY and CDR2 is FYNNEI in the germline V gene. The DNA for the CDR3 is TGTGCCAGCAGCCCATGGCATGAGCAGTTCTTC. Protein sequence: CASSPWHEQFF.

CDR3 protein: CASTPGPSTDTQYF. The CDR3 DNA follows: TGTGCCAGCACTCCAGGCCCGAGCACAGATACGCAGTATTTT. J is TRBJ2-3 and V is TRBV6-1; D not resolved. Trimming removed 7 bases from V and 0 bases from J, with 11 bases in between. Germline CDR1 is MNHNS and CDR2 is SASEGT. The CDR3 is 14 amino acids.

This chain connects TRBV4-3 to TRBJ2-1; 8 nucleotides agree with TRBD2. The length of the CDR3 is 14 residues. Germline loops: CDR1 LGHNA, CDR2 YSLEER. V was clipped by 3 bases and J by 9 bases; unmatched bases: 7. CDR3 nucleotide sequence: TGCGCCAGCAGCCATGAAACCACTAGCGGTGAGCAGTTCTTC. Its protein is CASSHETTSGEQFF.

Here the CDR3 DNA reads TGTGCCAGCAGCGACCCAGGGGGCAGGGAGACCCAGTACTTC. Protein sequence: CASSDPGGRETQYF. The chain has TRBV6-1 and TRBJ2-5, with 8 nucleotides matching TRBD1. The V segment lost 6 bases and the J segment 5 bases; nucleotides outside the gene matches: 8. The CDR3 is made up of 14 amino acids. Germline V CDR1 and CDR2: MNHNS, SASEGT.